The next 27 T cell receptor beta chains were all read from a single sample in a study of cytomegalovirus exposure and HLA in healthy donors. The PCR ran on 60 Vbeta and 13 Jbeta primers. Some clones are missing from TCRdb's copy, which holds only in-frame ones; the method was immunoSEQ multiplex PCR. The data hold around 150,000 clones, with 80% to 85% observed a single time. The specimen sequenced was PBMCs. The source is a man between 45 and 60 years old in good health and CMV-seropositive.

The V and J genes are TRBV7-9 and TRBJ1-2; 8 nucleotides agree with TRBD1. Losses at the gene ends were 5 bases for V and 7 bases for J; bases not matched to a gene: 9. Germline-derived CDR1 and CDR2 are SEHNR and FQNEAQ (reference sequence). CDR3 length: 14 residues. CDR3 sequence reads: CASSPLDRASGYTF. CDR3 in DNA: TGTGCCAGCAGCCCATTGGACAGGGCGAGTGGCTACACCTTC.

The V call is TRBV4-2, the J call TRBJ2-1; 11 positions agree with TRBD2. Per the germline V gene, CDR1 is LGHNA and CDR2 is YNFKEQ. The trim removed 0 bases at V and 9 bases at J, leaving 10 bases unmatched. The CDR3 has 17 amino acids. The CDR3 DNA is TGTGCCAGCAGCCAAGATTTCATACTAGCGGGAGTGAGTGAGCAGTTCTTC. This encodes CASSQDFILAGVSEQFF.

This clone came up a few times. This chain joins TRBV9 and TRBJ2-3; 7 nucleotides agree with TRBD1. The CDR3 loop spans 14 amino acids. J gave up 5 bases and V 3 bases, and 6 bases lay outside the gene matches. Germline V gene lookup returns CDR1 SGDLS and CDR2 YYNGEE. The CDR3 here is CASSGQGSRDTQYF. DNA of the CDR3: TGTGCCAGCAGCGGACAGGGCAGTCGAGATACGCAGTATTTT.

This rearrangement joins TRBV28 to TRBJ2-7; possibly TRBD2 for D (6 bases). Trimming stripped 6 bases from V and 4 bases from J, with 13 bases between. The CDR3 length is 13 residues. Per germline, CDR1 MDHEN and CDR2 SYDVKM. In DNA, the CDR3 is TGTGCCAGCAGCCGAATGGGGGGTTACGAGCAGTACTTC. This sequence encodes CASSRMGGYEQYF.

This clone has only a few counts. The chain uses TRBV28 and TRBJ2-3; 7 bases match TRBD1. Germline-derived CDR1 and CDR2 are MDHEN and SYDVKM. The CDR3 runs to 17 residues. V lost 6 bases and J lost 0; bases outside the gene matches: 12. CDR3 region: CASSPPLTGTSTDTQYF. The CDR3 region has the DNA TGTGCCAGCAGCCCACCCCTGACAGGGACCAGCACAGATACGCAGTATTTT.

The chain employs TRBV29-1 and TRBJ1-1; tentative D call: TRBD1 (5 bases). The CDR3 has 11 residues. Germline CDR1 SQVTM, CDR2 ANQGSEA. V gave up 7 bases and J gave up 4 bases, with 10 bases separating them. DNA of the CDR3: TGCAGCGGGCATAGGGGCACTGAAGCTTTCTTT. This codes for CSGHRGTEAFF.

This sequence joins TRBV4-2 and TRBJ1-1; a possible D gene is TRBD1 (6 bases). Germline values: CDR1 LGHNA, CDR2 YNFKEQ. CDR3 length: 16 amino acids. Trimming removed 5 bases from V and 3 bases from J, with 19 bases in between. The CDR3 is CASSSTGTAMDTEAFF. The DNA for the CDR3 is TGTGCCAGCAGCTCAACAGGGACGGCGATGGACACTGAAGCTTTCTTT.

This clone was detected a few times. The chain employs TRBV27 and TRBJ1-2; 8 bases fit TRBD1. After removal of 6 bases from V and 3 bases from J, the junction contained 6 bases not matched to a gene. Germline lookup yields CDR1 MNHEY and CDR2 SMNVEV (reference sequence). The CDR3 is 14 residues long. The CDR3 DNA sequence: TGTGCCAGCAGCCTTGGGACAGGAGACTATGGCTACACCTTC. Its protein product is CASSLGTGDYGYTF.

This clone occurred a few times. The V call is TRBV28, the J call TRBJ2-7; D may be TRBD1 (6 bases). This CDR3 region has 15 residues. Germline V gives CDR1 MDHEN, CDR2 SYDVKM. Deletions cut 4 bases from V and 0 bases from J, with 13 bases between. Here the CDR3 DNA reads TGTGCCAGCAGTTCATCACAGGGCCCCTCCTACGAGCAGTACTTC. This gives the protein CASSSSQGPSYEQYF.

The V and J genes are TRBV5-1 and TRBJ2-3; 9 nucleotides line up with TRBD2. The ends lost 7 bases at V and 1 base at J; junction bases unmatched: 4. The CDR3 runs to 14 residues. Germline CDR1 SGHRS, CDR2 YFSETQ. DNA for the CDR3: TGCGCCAGCTTAGGCGGGAGGGGCACAGATACGCAGTATTTT. Amino acid sequence: CASLGGRGTDTQYF.

The gene calls are TRBV2 and TRBJ2-3; TRBD2 might be the D (5 bases). The CDR3 loop spans 14 amino acids. Trimming shortened V by 3 bases and J by 6 bases, and 13 bases separated the two germline ends. In germline, CDR1 is SNHLY, CDR2 FYNNEI. Here the CDR3 DNA reads TGTGCCAGCAGTGACGAGCGTGGCGGGGATACGCAGTATTTT. Protein sequence: CASSDERGGDTQYF.

This chain uses TRBV9 with TRBJ2-1, with 8 bases identical to TRBD2. Germline CDR1 reads SGDLS; CDR2 reads YYNGEE. This CDR3 is built from 16 residues. Trimming at V came to 4 bases and at J to 6 bases, leaving 12 bases not matched to a gene. CDR3 nucleotide sequence: TGTGCCAGCAGCCGCCGTTGGGTAGCGGGATCCAATGAGCAGTTCTTC. Protein product: CASSRRWVAGSNEQFF.

V gene TRBV30 combines with J gene TRBJ1-5; D unresolved. CDR1 and CDR2 from the germline V gene are GTSNPN and SVGIG (reference sequence). With 2 bases removed from V and 9 bases from J, the gap between germline ends came to 14 bases. The CDR3 extends over 13 amino acids. CDR3 loop: CAWSLPGRGPQHF. As DNA, the CDR3 is TGTGCCTGGAGTTTGCCGGGGAGAGGGCCCCAGCATTTT.

The J gene is TRBJ2-3, the V gene TRBV18; 9 bases fit TRBD1. The germline V gene has CDR1 KGHSH and CDR2 LQKENI. Trimming removed 0 bases from V and 6 bases from J; junction bases left unmatched: 4. The CDR3 sequence is 15 residues long. CDR3 protein: CASSPPGQGGDTQYF. As DNA, the CDR3 is TGTGCCAGCTCACCACCGGGACAGGGTGGGGATACGCAGTATTTT.

The V call is TRBV7-8, the J call TRBJ2-1; TRBD2 matches 9 bases. CDR1 is SGHVS and CDR2 is FQNEAQ in the germline V gene. This CDR3 has 16 residues. The ends lost 3 bases at V and 2 bases at J; junction bases unmatched: 5. In nucleotides, the CDR3 is TGTGCCAGCAGCTTCGGACTAGCGAGCCCCTACAATGAGCAGTTCTTC. Translating it yields CASSFGLASPYNEQFF.

The chain joins TRBV4-1 to TRBJ2-3; tentatively, D is TRBD2 (6 bases). V was cut by 0 bases and J by 6 bases, with 13 bases left in between. This CDR3 has 15 residues. Germline CDR1 MGHRA, CDR2 YSYEKL. As DNA, the CDR3 is TGCGCCAGCAGCCAAGATGGGTTAGGGAGGGATACGCAGTATTTT. Its translation: CASSQDGLGRDTQYF.

The chain has TRBV28 and TRBJ1-2, with TRBD1 matching 10 bases. V lost 3 bases, J lost 5 bases, and 12 bases stayed unmatched. Germline loops: CDR1 MDHEN, CDR2 SYDVKM. This CDR3 is 17 amino acids long. The CDR3 here is CASSLAPGQGYGYGYTF. The CDR3 DNA sequence: TGTGCCAGCAGTTTGGCTCCGGGACAGGGGTATGGATATGGCTACACCTTC.

The chain combines TRBV18 with TRBJ2-1; a weak D match, TRBD1 (6 bases). Germline V gives CDR1 KGHSH, CDR2 LQKENI. V lost 4 bases and J 5 bases, leaving 9 bases between the germline ends. This CDR3 has 13 residues. CDR3 region: CASSLGQNNEQFF. CDR3 nucleotides: TGTGCCAGCTCACTCGGACAGAACAATGAGCAGTTCTTC. Looking up the rest from reference TRBV18 and TRBJ2-1 gives the full variable domain: NAGVMQNPRHLVRRRGQEARLRCSPMKGHSHVYWYRQLPEEGLKFMVYLQKENIIDESGMPKERFSAEFPKEGPSILRIQQVVRGDSAAYFCASSLGQNNEQFFGPGTRLTVL.

CDR3 sequence: CASSLWWAGGPFTDTQYF. CDR3 DNA sequence: TGCGCCAGCAGCTTGTGGTGGGCGGGGGGGCCCTTCACAGATACGCAGTATTTT. This chain uses TRBV5-1 with TRBJ2-3, with 9 bases that match TRBD2. The V gene end was trimmed by 1 base and the J gene end by 2 bases; junction bases not matched to a gene: 11. Germline V gives CDR1 SGHRS, CDR2 YFSETQ. This CDR3 is 18 amino acids long.

V and J are TRBV7-8 and TRBJ2-2; D unclear. V lost 2 bases, J lost 2 bases, and 9 bases lay in between. The CDR3 spans 15 residues. From germline, CDR1 is SGHVS and CDR2 FQNEAQ. DNA of the CDR3: TGTGCCAGCAGCTTAAACCCACTCAACACCGGGGAGCTGTTTTTT. This sequence encodes CASSLNPLNTGELFF.

The chain links TRBV9 to TRBJ2-1, with 9 positions matching TRBD2. The trim removed 3 bases at V and 9 bases at J, leaving 10 bases unmatched. Looked up from germline, CDR1 is SGDLS and CDR2 is YYNGEE. The CDR3 spans 15 residues. For the CDR3, the DNA is TGTGCCAGCAGCGAAACCGGGACTAGCCCCAGTGAGCAGTTCTTC. This sequence encodes CASSETGTSPSEQFF.

This chain uses TRBV7-8 with TRBJ2-5; 12 bases are a match to TRBD2. Trimming removed 10 bases from V and 7 bases from J; junction bases left unmatched: 19. Germline V gene sequence: CDR1 SGHVS, CDR2 FQNEAQ. The CDR3 spans 17 residues. The CDR3 spells CATLRVRTSGAGSTQYF. The CDR3 DNA sequence: TGTGCCACCCTTAGGGTGAGGACTAGCGGGGCGGGTTCGACCCAGTACTTC.

This rearrangement joins TRBV27 to TRBJ2-7; 12 bases map to TRBD2. The CDR3 contains 15 residues. CDR1 is MNHEY, CDR2 SMNVEV, per germline (reference sequence). The J segment lost 4 bases and the V segment lost 6 bases, leaving 7 bases of the junction unmatched. This CDR3 is CASSTSGTSGYEQYF. CDR3 DNA sequence: TGTGCCAGCAGCACCTCCGGGACTAGCGGGTACGAGCAGTACTTC.

In this sample, this clone turned up once. The CDR3 nucleotides are TGTGCCAGCAGTGAAATCCTTCTAGCGGGGGGCACAGATACGCAGTATTTT. It encodes CASSEILLAGGTDTQYF. This chain links TRBV2 with TRBJ2-3, with 10 bases identical to TRBD2. This CDR3 contains 17 residues. Germline V gene sequence: CDR1 SNHLY, CDR2 FYNNEI. With V trimmed by 2 bases and J by 1 base, 6 bases remained unmatched.

Regarding this clone: Different DNA sequences within this sample yield the same CDR3. The chain links TRBV21-1 to TRBJ2-7; the listed D gene, TRBD2, was not tested against the DNA. TRBV21-1 is noted as a pseudogene. This CDR3 is built from 16 residues. The CDR3 DNA reads as TGTGCCAGCAGCACGTCCTTGCGCGGGAGAGTCTACGAGCAGTACTTC. Translation gives CASSTSLRGRVYEQYF.

This clone was observed a handful of times. J is TRBJ1-5 and V is TRBV19; 11 bases fit TRBD1. The CDR3 extends over 15 amino acids. V was clipped by 7 bases and J by 5 bases; unmatched bases: 7. Germline V gene data show CDR1 as LNHDA and CDR2 as SQIVND (reference sequence). The CDR3 sequence: CASNPDRGRHQPQHF. CDR3 nucleotides: TGTGCCAGTAACCCGGACAGGGGGCGGCATCAGCCCCAGCATTTT.

J is TRBJ2-2 and V is TRBV6-1, with unresolved D. The V gene's germline CDR1 is MNHNS and CDR2 SASEGT. The CDR3 is 14 amino acids. Between the trimmed V and J ends, which lost 5 bases and 5 bases, there was a span of 12 bases. In DNA, the CDR3 is TGTGCCAGCAGTTTCATGATGAGTACCGGGGAGCTGTTTTTT. Its protein is CASSFMMSTGELFF.